This TCR beta chain was observed in a study of graft-versus-host responses after intestinal transplantation. In the study overall: Every one of the recipients received anti-thymocyte globulin induction and afterwards took tacrolimus and steroids for about 3 years.

The graft tissue was processed, and this released both intraepithelial and lamina propria lymphocytes. The V gene's germline CDR1 is SGHVS and CDR2 FNYEAQ. Trimming took off 2 bases at V and 4 bases at J, with 14 bases between the two ends. This CDR3 is built from 15 residues. Data came from immunoSEQ multiplex PCR; TCRdb stores just in-frame clones and leaves some out. The profile covers under 75,000 clones, with around 86% appearing a single time and around 1.7% taken by the ten largest. The chain combines TRBV7-6 with TRBJ2-5; no definite D call. Sequencing used ileum tissue, obtained about 350 days after transplant. The source of this sequence is a human patient who received an intestinal transplant, so some T cells may come from the graft donor. CDR3 sequence reads: CASSLSANPRETQYF. The CDR3 coding sequence is TGTGCCAGCAGCTTAAGCGCAAACCCCAGAGAGACCCAGTACTTC. The whole variable domain, remainder taken from reference TRBV7-6 and TRBJ2-5, is GAGVSQSPRYKVTKRGQDVALRCDPISGHVSLYWYRQALGQGPEFLTYFNYEAQQDKSGLPNDRFSAERPEGSISTLTIQRTEQRDSAMYRCASSLSANPRETQYFGPGTRLLVL.